This T cell receptor beta chain was sequenced for a study of blood T cell repertoires in COVID-19. Across the study: Italy, Spain and the United States were the sources of the convalescent and acute COVID-19 samples. In each case, the material was cDNA or gDNA derived from T cells, B-cell-depleted T cells, or PBMCs.

In the authors' workflow: Nucleated cell counts were estimated from reference gene primer amplification. Sequenced by immunoSEQ multiplex PCR; TCRdb stores in-frame clones only, minus some. V and J calls and clone size are copied from that table; D and trimming were computed from the DNA. The sample lists tens of thousands of clones, more than 65% seen once, with approximately 61% in the top ten. The germline V gene has CDR1 MDHEN and CDR2 SYDVKM. The CDR3 extends over 16 amino acids. V lost 3 bases to trimming and J lost 5 bases; unmatched junction nucleotides: 8. The sample comprised peripheral blood. V and J are TRBV28 and TRBJ2-2; 8 nucleotides match TRBD2. This TCR was recovered from an elderly man with acute or convalescent COVID-19. The CDR3 sequence is CASSFSLAERTGELFF. The CDR3 DNA reads TGTGCCAGCAGTTTTTCACTAGCGGAGAGGACCGGGGAGCTGTTTTTT.